The 23 T cell receptor beta chains reported below all come from one sample, sequenced in a study of radiation and T cells in renal cell carcinoma. Time point: blood 2 weeks post-SBRT. This sample's treatment: 15 Gy SBRT to primary tumor, nephrectomy 4 weeks later. TCRdb's copy holds only in-frame clones and misses some; the assay was immunoSEQ multiplex PCR. The table lists some 26,000 clones, roughly 80% of them singletons. The sequencing used blood, collected from a patient whose treatment included radiotherapy and nephrectomy. The receptors originated from a man in his sixties with renal cell carcinoma.

The chain joins TRBV19 to TRBJ2-1; 7 bases match TRBD2. Germline values: CDR1 LNHDA, CDR2 SQIVND (reference sequence). Trimming cost V 6 bases and J 10 bases; bases outside gene matches: 6. The CDR3 has 12 amino acids. The CDR3 nucleotides read TGTGCCAGTAGCAGCGGGGAAATCGAGCAGTTCTTC. Translation gives CASSSGEIEQFF.

This clone was seen once. The chain carries TRBV15 and TRBJ2-3; the D is unclear. Germline V CDR1 and CDR2: LNHNV, YYDKDF (reference sequence). V lost 1 base, J lost 2 bases, and 4 bases lay in between. The CDR3 length is 13 residues. The CDR3 here is CATSRVATDTQYF. In DNA, the CDR3 is TGTGCCACCAGCAGAGTAGCCACAGATACGCAGTATTTT.

The chain couples TRBV5-1 to TRBJ2-2, with 8 nucleotides matching TRBD1. With V trimmed by 2 bases and J by 7 bases, 4 bases remained unmatched. Looked up from germline, CDR1 is SGHRS and CDR2 is YFSETQ. The CDR3 loop spans 14 amino acids. The CDR3 protein is CASSFGQGFGELFF. DNA for the CDR3: TGCGCCAGCAGCTTTGGACAGGGTTTCGGGGAGCTGTTTTTT.

On this clone itself: One end of the junction does not line up with germline, which may come from a read error. This chain connects TRBV10-2 to TRBJ1-2; TRBD1 might be the D (5 bases). The V gene's germline CDR1 is WSHSY and CDR2 SAAADI. The CDR3 has 17 amino acids. The CDR3 DNA reads as TGCGCCAGCAGTGTGATGCCAGGGACGGCCGCTAACTATGGCTTCACCTTC. This codes for CASSVMPGTAANYGFTF.

The chain couples TRBV10-3 to TRBJ2-2, with TRBD1 identical over 7 bases. Germline trimming cut 7 bases from V and 0 bases from J; bases unmatched to any gene: 2. The CDR3 consists of 14 residues. CDR1 ENHRY and CDR2 SYGVKD come from the germline V gene. The CDR3 DNA is TGTGCCATCACCGGGACAGCGAACACCGGGGAGCTGTTTTTT. Protein: CAITGTANTGELFF.

This chain joins TRBV2 and TRBJ2-3; D gene ambiguous. The CDR3 covers 13 residues. V dropped 7 bases and J dropped 1 base, with 9 bases sitting between them. CDR1 and CDR2 (germline): SNHLY, FYNNEI. The CDR3 is CASKFLGTDTQYF. Here the CDR3 DNA reads TGTGCCAGCAAGTTTCTCGGCACAGATACGCAGTATTTT.

This sequence joins TRBV5-1 and TRBJ1-4; weak D call: TRBD1 (5 bases). The CDR3 runs 15 residues. The germline V gene encodes CDR1 SGHRS and CDR2 YFSETQ. The V end was cut by 0 bases, the J end by 5 bases, with 11 bases between. In nucleotides, the CDR3 is TGCGCCAGCAGCTTGGAGGCAGGGCAGAATGAAAAACTGTTTTTT. It codes for CASSLEAGQNEKLFF. Full variable domain (rest looked up from reference TRBV5-1 and TRBJ1-4): KAGVTQTPRYLIKTRGQQVTLSCSPISGHRSVSWYQQTPGQGLQFLFEYFSETQRNKGNFPGRFSGRQFSNSRSEMNVSTLELGDSALYLCASSLEAGQNEKLFFGSGTQLSVL.

The J gene is TRBJ2-1, the V gene TRBV6-5, with D perhaps TRBD2 (5 bases). The CDR3 extends over 12 amino acids. The germline gives CDR1 MNHEY, CDR2 SVGAGI. V lost 5 bases and J 10 bases, leaving 12 bases between the germline ends. The CDR3: CASSALSGEQFF. The CDR3 nucleotides read TGTGCCAGCAGTGCCCTAAGCGGAGAGCAGTTCTTC.

This rearrangement joins TRBV30 to TRBJ2-1; 16 bases agree with TRBD2. V lost 8 bases to trimming and J lost 7 bases; unmatched junction nucleotides: 11. This CDR3 has 16 residues. Germline CDR1 GTSNPN, CDR2 SVGIG (reference sequence). The CDR3 loop is CAATGTSGRALNEQFF. CDR3 nucleotide sequence: TGTGCCGCAACCGGGACTAGCGGGAGGGCTTTAAATGAGCAGTTCTTC.

The chain employs TRBV27 and TRBJ1-2; 7 bases map to TRBD1. Germline-derived CDR1 and CDR2 are MNHEY and SMNVEV (reference sequence). This CDR3 contains 13 residues. V was pared by 3 bases and J by 4 bases, with 2 bases of the junction left unmatched. The CDR3 region has the DNA TGTGCCAGCAGTTTGCAGGGGGTCTATGGCTACACCTTC. It is translated as CASSLQGVYGYTF.

The rearrangement links TRBV5-1 to TRBJ2-3, with D possibly being TRBD2 (6 bases). Germline assignment: CDR1 SGHRS and CDR2 YFSETQ. The CDR3 spans 16 residues. Trimming left V 0 bases short and J 3 bases short, with 14 bases between. CDR3 coding DNA: TGCGCCAGCAGCTTGGCCGGGGTAGCGGAGACAGATACGCAGTATTTT. It translates to CASSLAGVAETDTQYF.

This chain uses TRBV5-4 with TRBJ2-7; 13 bases fit TRBD2. Germline V CDR1 and CDR2: SGHNT, YYREEE (reference sequence). The CDR3 length is 15 residues. Trimming removed 3 bases from V and 2 bases from J; junction bases left unmatched: 2. This chain's CDR3 is CASSSGTSGAYEQYF. The CDR3 nucleotides are TGTGCCAGCAGCTCCGGGACTAGCGGGGCCTACGAGCAGTACTTC.

The chain uses TRBV18 and TRBJ1-2, with D uncertain. Germline CDR1 and CDR2: KGHSH and LQKENI. Trimming pared 6 bases from V and 7 bases from J, leaving 21 bases between. The CDR3 covers 15 residues. This chain's CDR3 is CASSPPAAPGGGYTF. The CDR3 bases are TGTGCCAGCTCGCCTCCCGCGGCCCCCGGCGGTGGCTACACCTTC.

This chain connects TRBV27 to TRBJ1-1, with a possible D match to TRBD1 (5 bases). CDR3 size: 16 residues. The V end was cut by 6 bases, the J end by 0 bases, with 17 bases between. Germline V gene data show CDR1 as MNHEY and CDR2 as SMNVEV (reference sequence). DNA for the CDR3: TGTGCCAGCAGCAGGACGGTAGGGGCAATGAACACTGAAGCTTTCTTT. Protein: CASSRTVGAMNTEAFF.

The chain carries TRBV27 and TRBJ2-2, with 7 bases aligning to TRBD2. Germline V gene sequence: CDR1 MNHEY, CDR2 SMNVEV (reference sequence). This CDR3 is built from 18 residues. V was clipped by 6 bases and J by 4 bases; unmatched bases: 17. The CDR3 coding sequence is TGTGCCAGCAGATCCACGACTAGCTACTCCTCCCCCACCGGGGAGCTGTTTTTT. Its translation is CASRSTTSYSSPTGELFF.

This chain joins TRBV4-1 and TRBJ2-1, with D possibly matching TRBD2 (6 bases). V was trimmed by 1 base and J by 5 bases, leaving 18 bases between them. The CDR3 covers 17 residues. Germline V gene data show CDR1 as MGHRA and CDR2 as YSYEKL. CDR3 region: CASSQAHIGLPHNEQFF. In DNA, the CDR3 is TGCGCCAGCAGCCAAGCTCATATTGGACTACCACACAATGAGCAGTTCTTC.

The rearrangement joins TRBV25-1 to TRBJ1-4, with TRBD1 matching 7 bases. Germline CDR1 and CDR2: MGHDK and SYGVNS. The CDR3 loop spans 15 amino acids. V lost 2 bases to trimming and J lost 7 bases; unmatched junction nucleotides: 7. CDR3 sequence (DNA): TGTGCCAGCAGTGAACCGAGACAGGGTCGTGAAAAACTGTTTTTT. Amino acid sequence: CASSEPRQGREKLFF.

The V gene is TRBV7-2, the J gene TRBJ1-1, with D perhaps matching TRBD1 (5 bases). V lost 5 bases to trimming and J lost 0 bases, with 7 bases between them. The V gene's germline CDR1 is SGHTA and CDR2 FQGNSA. This CDR3 comprises 13 residues. In DNA form, the CDR3 reads TGTGCCAGCAGCCCGACAGTGAACACTGAAGCTTTCTTT. It translates to CASSPTVNTEAFF.

The chain has TRBV6-5 and TRBJ2-1; 9 bases agree with TRBD1. Germline values: CDR1 MNHEY, CDR2 SVGAGI. CDR3 length: 16 amino acids. Losses at the gene ends were 4 bases for V and 1 base for J; bases not matched to a gene: 5. CDR3 coding DNA: TGTGCCAGCAGTTTCCCGGGACAGGGTTCCTACAATGAGCAGTTCTTC. Translation gives CASSFPGQGSYNEQFF.

Relative to its sample, this clone is large (0.1 to 1%). The genes are TRBV5-6 and TRBJ2-2; the D is unclear. The germline V and J ends were trimmed by 4 bases and 3 bases, with 4 bases remaining between them. The CDR3 contains 12 residues. CDR1 is SGHDT, CDR2 YYEEEE, per germline. The CDR3 region is CASSPYTGELFF. The CDR3 DNA is TGTGCCAGCAGCCCGTACACCGGGGAGCTGTTTTTT.

The chain recombines TRBV6-6 with TRBJ2-1, with a weak D call TRBD2 (6 bases). Trimming pared 8 bases from V and 4 bases from J, leaving 18 bases between. CDR3 length: 15 amino acids. The V gene's germline CDR1 is MNHNY and CDR2 SVGAGI (reference sequence). The CDR3 bases are TGTGCCAGCTCCTTGGGAGCGGGCCGTTACAATGAGCAGTTCTTC. The encoded protein is CASSLGAGRYNEQFF.

The chain uses TRBV10-3 and TRBJ2-7; 11 nucleotides line up with TRBD2. CDR3 length: 15 amino acids. Unmatched junction bases numbered 12, after V lost 10 bases and J lost 4 bases. CDR1 and CDR2 (germline): ENHRY, SYGVKD. The chain's CDR3 is CATTGLADNDYEQYF. The DNA of the CDR3 is TGTGCCACCACGGGACTAGCGGACAATGATTACGAGCAGTACTTC.

In nucleotides, the CDR3 is TGTGCCAGCAGCTTGGTGGGAAAACCTGGCTACGAGCAGTACTTC. Translation gives CASSLVGKPGYEQYF. The chain combines TRBV5-4 with TRBJ2-5, with unresolved D. The end of the DNA is better explained by TRBJ2-7, so the J call may be wrong. This CDR3 spans 15 amino acids. Germline values: CDR1 SGHNT, CDR2 YYREEE (reference sequence).